These 18 T cell receptor beta chains share one sample of origin, sequenced in a study of ipilimumab plus nivolumab after autologous stem cell transplantation (dated by TCRdb to the early 2020s). The protocol used for the library was the immunoSEQ multiplex PCR assay. What TCRdb holds here is the immuneACCESS table cut down to in-frame rearrangements. Part of the clones is not present; checked against another copy, under half of the missing clones reflect an unresolved V gene, and the others are unexplained. This sample gives about 40,000 clones in total; around 93% of them show up just once. Approximately 1% of the sample is held by the ten biggest clonotypes. The specimen comprised PBMCs, sampled in a trial of ipilimumab plus nivolumab as post-transplant consolidation. The receptors originated from a male donor with multiple myeloma.

The chain combines TRBV4-2 with TRBJ2-5, with 12 bases fitting TRBD2. CDR1 is LGHNA, CDR2 YNFKEQ, per germline. The CDR3 runs 15 residues. With 4 bases clipped from V and 3 bases from J, the junction kept 3 bases outside the gene matches. DNA for the CDR3: TGTGCCAGCAGCCGGACTAGCGGGAAGGAAGAGACCCAGTACTTC. Translation gives CASSRTSGKEETQYF.

This chain links TRBV4-3 with TRBJ2-1, with TRBD2 identical over 14 bases. J gave up 0 bases and V 1 base, and 11 bases lay outside the gene matches. CDR3 size: 21 residues. CDR1 and CDR2 (germline): LGHNA, YSLEER. The CDR3 DNA is TGCGCCAGCAGCCAAGCCCCGGGACTAGCGGGGGAGTTGAGCTCCTACAATGAGCAGTTCTTC. Its translation: CASSQAPGLAGELSSYNEQFF.

The chain combines TRBV5-1 with TRBJ2-3; 7 bases agree with TRBD2. The germline V gene has CDR1 SGHRS and CDR2 YFSETQ. V shed 0 bases, J shed 2 bases, and the junction held 6 bases outside the gene matches. The CDR3 loop spans 16 amino acids. The CDR3 DNA reads TGCGCCAGCAGCTTGGCGGGAGGAGCTACCACAGATACGCAGTATTTT. Translating it yields CASSLAGGATTDTQYF.

The CDR3 DNA sequence: TGTGCCAGCAGCAAAACCAGGGACGGCCAAAAACTGTTTTTT. Amino acid sequence: CASSKTRDGQKLFF. This chain connects TRBV7-9 to TRBJ1-4; the D gene is possibly TRBD1 (5 bases). Germline CDR1 reads SEHNR; CDR2 reads FQNEAQ (reference sequence). Trimming removed 5 bases at V and 9 bases at J, with 16 bases between. This CDR3 is 14 amino acids long.

CDR3 sequence reads: CASSPWSTDTQYF. In DNA form, the CDR3 reads TGTGCCAGCAGCCCCTGGTCCACAGATACGCAGTATTTT. This chain joins TRBV13 and TRBJ2-3; no clear D gene. Looked up from germline, CDR1 is PRHDT and CDR2 is FYEKMQ (reference sequence). The CDR3 extends over 13 amino acids. The V end lost 5 bases, the J end lost 2 bases, and 8 bases lay between the germline ends.

The chain recombines TRBV27 with TRBJ2-1; maybe TRBD2 (6 bases). From germline, CDR1 is MNHEY and CDR2 SMNVEV (reference sequence). This CDR3 is 14 amino acids long. Trimming removed 3 bases at V and 9 bases at J, with 15 bases between. The CDR3 DNA reads as TGTGCCAGCAGTTTCGGCGGGACTTTAGCTGAGCAGTTCTTC. It translates to CASSFGGTLAEQFF.

The chain is built from TRBV30 and TRBJ2-2; D possibly corresponds to TRBD1 (6 bases). The V end lost 0 bases, the J end lost 0 bases, and 14 bases lay between the germline ends. The germline gives CDR1 GTSNPN, CDR2 SVGIG (reference sequence). This CDR3 region has 17 residues. DNA of the CDR3: TGTGCCTGGAGTGTAATGTTCGGGACACCGAACACCGGGGAGCTGTTTTTT. Amino acid sequence: CAWSVMFGTPNTGELFF.

The V gene is TRBV7-7, the J gene TRBJ2-5; perhaps TRBD2 as D (5 bases). Per the germline V gene, CDR1 is SSHAT and CDR2 is FNYEAQ (reference sequence). This CDR3 region has 15 residues. Trimming stripped 1 base from V and 2 bases from J, with 11 bases between. The CDR3 DNA is TGTGCCAGCAGCTTAGGGGGAGCGGCTCAAGAGACCCAGTACTTC. The encoded protein is CASSLGGAAQETQYF.

V and J are TRBV7-9 and TRBJ2-3; D is uncertain. V shed 4 bases and J shed 0 bases, with 5 bases lying between them. The length of the CDR3 is 13 residues. The germline CDR1 and CDR2 sequences are SEHNR and FQNEAQ (reference sequence). The CDR3 loop reads CASSSWSTDTQYF. CDR3 coding DNA: TGTGCCAGCAGCTCTTGGAGCACAGATACGCAGTATTTT.

This rearrangement joins TRBV27 to TRBJ2-2; D is uncertain. Germline V lookup: CDR1 MNHEY, CDR2 SMNVEV (reference sequence). V was cut by 1 base and J by 4 bases, with 4 bases left in between. CDR3 length: 13 amino acids. CDR3 protein: CASSLLATGELFF. In nucleotides, the CDR3 is TGTGCCAGCAGTTTATTAGCCACCGGGGAGCTGTTTTTT.

The chain employs TRBV7-8 and TRBJ2-3, with D perhaps TRBD2 (7 bases). The CDR3 totals 17 residues. V dropped 1 base and J dropped 3 bases, with 17 bases sitting between them. Germline assignment: CDR1 SGHVS and CDR2 FQNEAQ. The CDR3 here is CASSLGPGGGSTDTQYF. The CDR3, as DNA: TGTGCCAGCAGCTTAGGCCCTGGGGGGGGCTCGACAGATACGCAGTATTTT.

CDR3 loop: CASSSTTSGNSYNEQFF. The CDR3 nucleotides are TGTGCCAGCAGTTCAACGACTAGCGGGAATTCCTACAATGAGCAGTTCTTC. The chain uses TRBV27 and TRBJ2-1; 11 bases are a match to TRBD2. This CDR3 has 17 residues. Germline lookup yields CDR1 MNHEY and CDR2 SMNVEV (reference sequence). The V and J ends lost 4 bases and 1 base, in that order; junction bases with no gene match: 6.

This rearrangement joins TRBV29-1 to TRBJ2-1; maybe TRBD2 (7 bases). CDR3 length: 13 residues. Germline V CDR1 and CDR2: SQVTM, ANQGSEA. With 7 bases removed from V and 0 bases from J, the gap between germline ends came to 10 bases. In DNA, the CDR3 is TGCAGCGGGGAGGGGGGCTCCTACAATGAGCAGTTCTTC. This encodes CSGEGGSYNEQFF.

The chain couples TRBV19 to TRBJ1-2; a weak D match, TRBD1 (5 bases). V gave up 5 bases and J gave up 8 bases, with 15 bases separating them. In germline, CDR1 is LNHDA, CDR2 SQIVND (reference sequence). The CDR3 has 13 amino acids. The CDR3 DNA follows: TGTGCCAGTAGTTTCCTCGACAGACAGGGCTACACCTTC. Residues: CASSFLDRQGYTF.

J is TRBJ2-5 and V is TRBV11-1, with TRBD1 as a possible D gene (6 bases). Trimming removed 5 bases at V and 3 bases at J, with 13 bases between. The germline V gene encodes CDR1 SGHAT and CDR2 FQDESV (reference sequence). The CDR3 loop spans 14 amino acids. The CDR3, as DNA: TGTGCCAGCAGCCACACAGGGCTGAAAGAGACCCAGTACTTC. It encodes CASSHTGLKETQYF.

This sequence joins TRBV27 and TRBJ1-1; D unclear. Germline V gene sequence: CDR1 MNHEY, CDR2 SMNVEV (reference sequence). V was trimmed by 6 bases and J by 6 bases, leaving 8 bases between them. The CDR3 runs 11 residues. CDR3 residues: CASRGSAEAFF. CDR3 sequence (DNA): TGTGCCAGCAGAGGTAGCGCTGAAGCTTTCTTT.

CDR3 sequence (DNA): TGCAGTGCTAGGAACTACGAGCAGTACTTC. It specifies CSARNYEQYF. The rearrangement links TRBV20-1 to TRBJ2-7; D remains unclear. The V and J ends lost 3 bases and 3 bases respectively, with 3 bases between them. The V gene's germline CDR1 is DFQATT and CDR2 SNEGSKA (reference sequence). CDR3 length: 10 residues.

The V call is TRBV27, the J call TRBJ2-7; 9 bases agree with TRBD2. Losses at the gene ends were 3 bases for V and 2 bases for J; bases not matched to a gene: 5. The CDR3 has 15 residues. CDR1 is MNHEY, CDR2 SMNVEV, per germline (reference sequence). The CDR3 coding sequence is TGTGCCAGCAGTTTGGGTAGCGGGGGACCCTACGAGCAGTACTTC. It translates to CASSLGSGGPYEQYF.